These 24 T cell receptor beta chains were all obtained from the same sample, sequenced in a study of post-analysis software for immune sequencing data. Their antigens remain unidentified. The library was made from cDNA and included unique molecular identifiers. TCRdb re-called the PCR reads through MiXCR, storing one row per CDR3 protein. The data show some 700,000 distinct CDR3 sequences, approximately 60% seen once. Study-level results: In patients, TRBV5-6, TRBV5-1 and TRBV20-1 belonged to several TRBV segments found more frequently than in controls.

The specimen was blood. Every receptor here comes from a girl aged 2-15 years with multiple sclerosis.

This clonotype was detected a few times. The chain combines TRBV9 with TRBJ1-5; D remains ambiguous. The CDR3 contains 14 residues. Germline CDR1 SGDLS, CDR2 YYNGEE. V was clipped by 0 bases and J by 4 bases, with 8 bases between them. In DNA form, the CDR3 reads TGTGCCAGCAGCGTAGGAGAAGCGAATCAGCCCCAGCATTTT. Translating it yields CASSVGEANQPQHF.

This chain joins TRBV29-1 and TRBJ2-3; D not certain. The CDR3 is 11 amino acids. Germline V gene data show CDR1 as SQVTM and CDR2 as ANQGSEA. V was pared by 4 bases and J by 3 bases, with 5 bases between. The CDR3 protein is CSVAVTDTQYF. CDR3 nucleotide sequence: TGCAGCGTTGCGGTAACAGATACGCAGTATTTT.

The chain has TRBV4-3 and TRBJ1-1; 10 bases line up with TRBD1. In germline, CDR1 is LGHNA, CDR2 YSLEER. J was trimmed by 2 bases and V by 0 bases; bases with no gene match: 6. The length of the CDR3 is 17 residues. The CDR3 nucleotides read TGCGCCAGCAGCCAAGACGCCGGACAGGGGGGAAACACTGAAGCTTTCTTT. Translated: CASSQDAGQGGNTEAFF.

This clonotype has just a few counts. This rearrangement joins TRBV20-1 to TRBJ2-7; 12 bases fit TRBD2. The J call is uncertain, as TRBJ2-5 better fits the DNA end. CDR1 DFQATT and CDR2 SNEGSKA come from the germline V gene (reference sequence). The CDR3 consists of 15 residues. Written as DNA, the CDR3 is TGCAGTGCTAGAGTTACTAGCGGGGGGTTGGGGACCCAGTACTTC. Encoded protein: CSARVTSGGLGTQYF.

The genes are TRBV6-2 or TRBV6-3 and TRBJ2-3; 9 bases fit TRBD2. Germline CDR1 reads MNHEY; CDR2 reads SVGEGT. V shed 2 bases and J 2 bases; nucleotides not matched to a gene: 5. The CDR3 is 16 amino acids. CDR3: CASSYQSSGDTDTQYF. The DNA of the CDR3 is TGTGCCAGCAGTTACCAGTCTAGCGGGGACACAGATACGCAGTATTTT.

The chain uses TRBV7-2 and TRBJ1-1, with D perhaps matching TRBD1 (5 bases). The CDR3 is 15 amino acids. Germline V CDR1 and CDR2: SGHTA, FQGNSA. Trimming removed 5 bases at V and 1 base at J, with 14 bases between. CDR3 coding DNA: TGTGCCAGCAGCCCGCAGGGTGGGGGGAACACTGAAGCTTTCTTT. Translation: CASSPQGGGNTEAFF. Full variable domain (missing parts from reference TRBV7-2 and TRBJ1-1): GAGVSQSPSNKVTEKGKDVELRCDPISGHTALYWYRQSLGQGLEFLIYFQGNSAPDKSGLPSDRFSAERTGGSVSTLTIQRTQQEDSAVYLCASSPQGGGNTEAFFGQGTRLTVV.

This clonotype was seen a handful of times. V gene TRBV5-1 combines with J gene TRBJ2-7; no reliable D call. The germline gives CDR1 SGHRS, CDR2 YFSETQ. The CDR3 loop spans 15 amino acids. V lost 0 bases and J 0 bases, leaving 10 bases between the germline ends. Written as DNA, the CDR3 is TGCGCCAGCAGCTTGGGGCAGACAAGCTCCTACGAGCAGTACTTC. It is translated as CASSLGQTSSYEQYF.

This chain uses TRBV6-6 with TRBJ1-5, with 7 bases aligning to TRBD1. Germline V CDR1 and CDR2: MNHNY, SVGAGI (reference sequence). The CDR3 extends over 14 amino acids. J was trimmed by 7 bases and V by 6 bases; bases with no gene match: 9. In nucleotides, the CDR3 is TGTGCCAGCAGCTCAGACAGGGCAGAACAGCCCCAGCATTTT. Its translation is CASSSDRAEQPQHF.

The rearrangement links TRBV11-1 to TRBJ1-1; TRBD1 aligns across 8 bases. This CDR3 comprises 22 residues. J lost 1 base, V lost 1 base, and 23 bases had no gene match. The V gene's germline CDR1 is SGHAT and CDR2 FQDESV (reference sequence). CDR3 in DNA: TGTGCCAGCAGCTTAGTTTTTGGTCAGGGGGCCGTCTGGGTATTTGGGAACACTGAAGCTTTCTTT. Protein product: CASSLVFGQGAVWVFGNTEAFF.

This clonotype was seen only a few times. The chain has TRBV13 and TRBJ2-7, with no clear D. The CDR3 is made up of 14 amino acids. V was cut by 5 bases and J by 2 bases, with 13 bases left in between. Germline CDR1 PRHDT, CDR2 FYEKMQ (reference sequence). The CDR3, as DNA: TGTGCCAGCAGCCGCACTGGCCCCACCTACGAGCAGTACTTC. Protein product: CASSRTGPTYEQYF.

The rearrangement joins TRBV5-1 to TRBJ2-1, with D tentatively TRBD2 (6 bases). CDR3 size: 15 residues. CDR1 and CDR2 from the germline V gene are SGHRS and YFSETQ. With 0 bases removed from V and 3 bases from J, the gap between germline ends came to 10 bases. The CDR3 spells CASSLGLDRYNEQFF. DNA of the CDR3: TGCGCCAGCAGCTTGGGACTAGACCGCTACAATGAGCAGTTCTTC.

The rearrangement uses TRBV30 and TRBJ2-3; D could derive from TRBD1 or TRBD2 (5 bases each). There are 13 residues in the CDR3. The germline V gene encodes CDR1 GTSNPN and CDR2 SVGIG (reference sequence). Deletions cut 2 bases from V and 2 bases from J, with 8 bases between. Here the CDR3 reads CAWSLGDTDTQYF. DNA of the CDR3: TGTGCCTGGAGTTTGGGGGACACAGATACGCAGTATTTT.

This sequence joins TRBV2 and TRBJ2-5, with 9 positions matching TRBD2. The CDR3 spans 14 residues. J gave up 5 bases and V 4 bases, and 5 bases lay outside the gene matches. Germline V gene data show CDR1 as SNHLY and CDR2 as FYNNEI. DNA of the CDR3: TGTGCCAGCAGTGTGTCCAGCGGGAGGGAGACCCAGTACTTC. Translation gives CASSVSSGRETQYF.

This clonotype was seen a handful of times. The rearrangement uses TRBV7-2 and TRBJ1-5; D gene unclear. V shed 6 bases and J shed 2 bases, with 17 bases lying between them. The CDR3 sequence is 16 residues long. From germline, CDR1 is SGHTA and CDR2 FQGNSA. The CDR3 bases are TGTGCCAGCAGGCTAGAGGCCGTAACGGGCAATCAGCCCCAGCATTTT. This encodes CASRLEAVTGNQPQHF.

The V and J genes are TRBV4-2 and TRBJ2-3, with 9 bases identical to TRBD2. The germline V gene has CDR1 LGHNA and CDR2 YNFKEQ. This CDR3 is built from 16 residues. The ends lost 1 base at V and 2 bases at J; junction bases unmatched: 4. The CDR3 DNA is TGTGCCAGCAGCCAAGGGGCTAGCGGGGTCACAGATACGCAGTATTTT. Its protein product is CASSQGASGVTDTQYF.

The V gene is TRBV12-3 or TRBV12-4, the J gene TRBJ2-5; D is possibly TRBD1 or TRBD2 (5 bases each). The CDR3 covers 16 residues. V was trimmed by 3 bases and J by 1 base, leaving 15 bases between them. The CDR3 here is CASSFGLGTIQETQYF. CDR3 nucleotide sequence: TGTGCCAGCAGTTTTGGGCTGGGGACGATCCAAGAGACCCAGTACTTC.

This clonotype has just a few counts. This rearrangement joins TRBV11-2 to TRBJ2-5, with 9 positions matching TRBD1. The DNA matches TRBJ2-7 better at its end, which makes the J call doubtful. The CDR3 covers 14 residues. Germline values: CDR1 SGHAT, CDR2 FQNNGV. The CDR3 sequence is CASSFRDRVHEQYF. CDR3 DNA: TGTGCCAGCAGCTTTCGGGACAGGGTCCACGAGCAGTACTTC.

The J gene is TRBJ2-5, the V gene TRBV29-1, with 9 bases that match TRBD1. Trimming took 6 bases from V and 4 from J; bases not matched to a gene: 9. Germline V gene lookup returns CDR1 SQVTM and CDR2 ANQGSEA. CDR3 length equals 14 residues. The CDR3 DNA reads TGCAGCGTCCCACAGGGGGCGTCGAGAGAGACCCAGTACTTC. Translation gives CSVPQGASRETQYF.

The chain couples TRBV3-1 to TRBJ2-5; 11 positions agree with TRBD2. Judging by the DNA end, TRBJ2-7 fits better; the J call may be wrong. The germline CDR1 and CDR2 sequences are LGHDT and YNNKEL (reference sequence). The CDR3 runs to 16 residues. DNA for the CDR3: TGTGCCAGCAGCGAGACACTAGCGGGAGAAAGCAACGAGCAGTACTTC. Its protein is CASSETLAGESNEQYF.

CDR3 nucleotide sequence: TGTGCCAGCTCCGACCTGCGGGGGGGCAAGGCCAAAAACATTCAGTACTTC. It yields the protein CASSDLRGGKAKNIQYF. This chain links TRBV6-6 with TRBJ2-4, with 9 bases that match TRBD2. CDR1 and CDR2 from the germline V gene are MNHNY and SVGAGI (reference sequence). Unmatched junction bases numbered 12, after V lost 8 bases and J lost 1 base. The CDR3 spans 17 residues.

Only a few counts were recorded for this clonotype. V usage is TRBV29-1 and J usage is TRBJ2-4; TRBD1 or TRBD2 may be the D gene (5 bases each). The tail of the sequence fits TRBJ2-7 better, so the J call may be wrong. In germline, CDR1 is SQVTM, CDR2 ANQGSEA. The CDR3 runs to 14 residues. In nucleotides, the CDR3 is TGCAGCGTTGAAGGGGGCGCGGAGGTCTACGAGCAGTACTTC. It is translated as CSVEGGAEVYEQYF.

This clonotype came up a few times. The chain uses TRBV29-1 and TRBJ2-1; TRBD1 aligns across 8 bases. Germline CDR1 and CDR2: SQVTM and ANQGSEA. The CDR3 covers 15 residues. V was clipped by 3 bases and J by 8 bases; unmatched bases: 12. The CDR3 DNA reads TGCAGCGTTGAGTCTAAGACAGGGGCTAGGGATGAGCAGTTCTTC. Translation gives CSVESKTGARDEQFF.

This clonotype occurred a few times. V usage is TRBV5-1 and J usage is TRBJ2-5; 11 positions match TRBD2. The V gene end was trimmed by 0 bases and the J gene end by 11 bases; junction bases not matched to a gene: 9. CDR3 size: 15 residues. The germline V gene has CDR1 SGHRS and CDR2 YFSETQ. CDR3 coding DNA: TGCGCCAGCAGCTTGGAACTAGCGGGAGCGGCGGAGCAGTACTTC. This sequence encodes CASSLELAGAAEQYF.

This rearrangement joins TRBV6-5 to TRBJ2-1; D not certain. CDR1 is MNHEY, CDR2 SVGAGI, per germline. Trimming pared 5 bases from V and 9 bases from J, leaving 14 bases between. CDR3 length equals 13 residues. The CDR3 DNA follows: TGTGCCAGCAGTCCCCAAGAGGTCAGTGAGCAGTTCTTC. Its protein is CASSPQEVSEQFF.